This T cell receptor beta chain is drawn from a study of early T cells in non-severe SARS-CoV-2 infection. The V and J ends lost 6 bases and 5 bases respectively, with 11 bases between them. Germline values: CDR1 SNHLY, CDR2 FYNNEI. The CDR3 runs 13 residues. TCRdb passed the 5' RACE reads through MiXCR, listing each CDR3 protein once. This sample yields tens of thousands of distinct CDR3 sequences, of which over 6% are seen a single time; under 5% belongs to the top ten. The table lists this clonotype with a few counts. The sequencing input was whole blood. V and J are TRBV2 and TRBJ1-5; D is perhaps TRBD1 (5 bases). The receptor was derived from an adult who was a healthcare worker with PCR-confirmed SARS-CoV-2 infection or an uninfected control (not recorded which). Here the CDR3 DNA reads TGTGCCAGCAGGCCGGGACTCTATCAGCCCCAGCATTTT. Translating it yields CASRPGLYQPQHF. Full variable domain (outside the CDR3, taken from reference TRBV2 and TRBJ1-5): EPEVTQTPSHQVTQMGQEVILRCVPISNHLYFYWYRQILGQKVEFLVSFYNNEISEKSEIFDDQFSVERPDGSNFTLKIRSTKLEDSAMYFCASRPGLYQPQHFGDGTRLSIL.